This T cell receptor beta chain was sequenced during a study of tumor-infiltrating lymphocytes in primary liver carcinoma. Study information: Donors underwent surgery for histopathologically diagnosed primary liver carcinoma.

From approximately 550 ng of total RNA, TCR beta-specific cDNA was reverse-transcribed using a constant-region primer. Generation of the TCR beta libraries relied on three nested multiplex PCR rounds using slightly modified ARM-PCR. With TRBV1-TRBV30 forward primers and a C-beta reverse primer, the first two PCR rounds were run for around 11 cycles each. TCRdb independently ran MiXCR on the multiplex PCR reads; one entry per CDR3 protein. The sample has about 330,000 distinct CDR3 sequences, roughly 61% seen once. A word on this clonotype: Its antigen remains unidentified.

The source of the blood RNA was unsorted whole blood, and germline DNA was extracted as well. No patient had received treatment, and all had chronic HBV infection. Trimming stripped 1 base from V and 7 bases from J, with 8 bases between. The germline gives CDR1 LGHNT, CDR2 FRNRAP. This CDR3 is 12 amino acids long. Study results and limitations: Top-250-clone fractions were significantly higher in tumors than in blood (p = 0.039).

The J gene is TRBJ2-7, the V gene TRBV12-5; D gene unclear. This receptor was identified in a man aged 35 to 55 with primary liver carcinoma and hepatitis B virus infection. Input material: peripheral blood. The CDR3 sequence is CASGLGVGEQYF. The CDR3 coding sequence is TGTGCTAGTGGTTTGGGGGTAGGAGAGCAGTACTTC.